Listed below are T cell receptor beta chains from one sample, sequenced in a study of blood T cell repertoires in COVID-19. Here immunoSEQ multiplex PCR was the method, and the copy in TCRdb shows in-frame clones only, minus some. The sample holds 350,000 to 400,000 clones, roughly 90% seen once. What was sequenced was PBMCs or T cells enriched from blood (not recorded which). These receptors were obtained from a young woman with acute COVID-19. Both conserved end residues are part of each CDR3. The order of the fields is V gene, D gene, clone size, J gene, CDR3 DNA, CDR3 protein. The D gene is left open where the match is weak. The size entry is marked missing in some rows and otherwise reads once, few, many or a size class.

V: TRBV5-5
D: TRBD1
size: -
J: TRBJ2-2
DNA: TGTGCCAGCAGCTTGTTGCTAGGACAGGGTGGGTCCGGGGAGCTGTTTTTT
CDR3: CASSLLLGQGGSGELFF

V: TRBV28
D: -
size: -
J: TRBJ2-7
DNA: TGTGCCAGCGCGGCGGTCTCCTACGAGCAGTACTTC
CDR3: CASAAVSYEQYF

V: TRBV19
D: -
size: -
J: TRBJ2-2
DNA: TGTGCCAGTAGTATAGCCGTGGCAAACACCGGGGAGCTGTTTTTT
CDR3: CASSIAVANTGELFF

V: TRBV6-6
D: TRBD2
size: -
J: TRBJ2-7
DNA: TGTGCCAGCAGTTGGCGGGGGGGGGACGAGCAGTACTTC
CDR3: CASSWRGGDEQYF

V: TRBV24-1
D: -
size: -
J: TRBJ1-1
DNA: TGTGCCACCTCTCCAGGGGACACTGAAGCTTTCTTT
CDR3: CATSPGDTEAFF

V: TRBV20-1
D: TRBD1
size: -
J: TRBJ1-5
DNA: TGCAGTGCTAGTTACAGGGGGCTATCTAGCAATCAGCCCCAGCATTTT
CDR3: CSASYRGLSSNQPQHF

V: TRBV6-1
D: TRBD2
size: -
J: TRBJ2-7
DNA: TGTGCCAGCAGTGACCGGGGGAGCGGGGTTTACGAGCAGTACTTC
CDR3: CASSDRGSGVYEQYF

V: TRBV28
D: TRBD1
size: -
J: TRBJ1-1
DNA: TGTGCCAGCGAAAGAGGACAGGGCCCGATGAACACTGAAGCTTTCTTT
CDR3: CASERGQGPMNTEAFF

V: TRBV5-5
D: -
size: -
J: TRBJ2-2
DNA: TGTGCCAGCAGCTTGGTACAGTCGACCGGGGAGCTGTTTTTT
CDR3: CASSLVQSTGELFF

V: TRBV19
D: -
size: -
J: TRBJ1-2
DNA: TGTGCCAGTAGTCTCGGCGGTACGTCGGGGTATGGCTACACCTTC
CDR3: CASSLGGTSGYGYTF

V: TRBV7-9
D: TRBD1
size: -
J: TRBJ1-6
DNA: TGTGCCAGCAGCACCTCTACAGGGGGCAGGAATTCACCCCTCCACTTT
CDR3: CASSTSTGGRNSPLHF

V: TRBV3-1/TRBV3-2
D: -
size: once
J: TRBJ2-7
DNA: TGTGCCAGCAGCCAAGATCTGGGTTCAGGGGGGTTGTACGAGCAGTACTTC
CDR3: CASSQDLGSGGLYEQYF

V: TRBV5-1
D: -
size: few
J: TRBJ2-7
DNA: TGCGCCAGCAGCTTAGTTCCCGGTTCCTACGAGCAGTACTTC
CDR3: CASSLVPGSYEQYF

V: TRBV10-3
D: TRBD1
size: -
J: TRBJ1-2
DNA: TGTGCCATCAGTGACCCCCCGGGACAGGGTTATGGCTACACCTTC
CDR3: CAISDPPGQGYGYTF

V: TRBV4-1
D: TRBD1
size: -
J: TRBJ1-3
DNA: TGCGCCAGCAGCCAAGTAGGGGGACAGACCCTCTCTGGAAACACCATATATTTT
CDR3: CASSQVGGQTLSGNTIYF

V: TRBV2
D: -
size: -
J: TRBJ2-7
DNA: TGTGCCAGCAAAGGGCAGGGGCCCTCGGGTGAGCAGTACTTC
CDR3: CASKGQGPSGEQYF

V: TRBV5-1
D: -
size: -
J: TRBJ1-6
DNA: TGCGCCAGCAGCCCCACTCTAACTTCGGGCAGGGAAAATTCACCCCTCCACTTT
CDR3: CASSPTLTSGRENSPLHF

V: TRBV2
D: TRBD1
size: few
J: TRBJ1-6
DNA: TGTGCCAGCAGTCTCACAGGGGCCCTTTTCAATTCACCCCTCCACTTT
CDR3: CASSLTGALFNSPLHF

V: TRBV3-1/TRBV3-2
D: -
size: -
J: TRBJ2-2
DNA: TGTGCCAGCAGCCAAGTTCGGGGTTCCGGGGAGCTGTTTTTT
CDR3: CASSQVRGSGELFF

V: TRBV4-1
D: -
size: -
J: TRBJ1-1
DNA: TGCGCCAGCAGCCAAGGCTATTCGGGGTTTTGTCCTGAAGCTTTCTTT
CDR3: CASSQGYSGFCPEAFF

V: TRBV5-1
D: -
size: -
J: TRBJ1-4
DNA: TGCGCCAGCAGCTTGACGCAGGCCGCCTGGGAAAAACTGTTTTTT
CDR3: CASSLTQAAWEKLFF

V: TRBV3-1/TRBV3-2
D: -
size: -
J: TRBJ1-1
DNA: TGTGCCAGCAGCCAAGTTGGGGGGAGTACTGAAGCTTTCTTT
CDR3: CASSQVGGSTEAFF

V: TRBV18
D: TRBD1
size: once
J: TRBJ1-1
DNA: TGTGCCAGCTCACCTCTTCCGGCGACAGGGGCCTACACTGAAGCTTTCTTT
CDR3: CASSPLPATGAYTEAFF

V: TRBV25-1
D: TRBD1
size: -
J: TRBJ2-7
DNA: TGTGCCAGCAGTGACCCGGGACAGGGCAATCGGTTTTCCTACGAGCAGTACTTC
CDR3: CASSDPGQGNRFSYEQYF

V: TRBV5-1
D: TRBD1
size: -
J: TRBJ1-2
DNA: TGCGCCAGCAGCGCGGGACAGGGCTATGGCTACACCTTC
CDR3: CASSAGQGYGYTF

V: TRBV9
D: TRBD1
size: few
J: TRBJ2-1
DNA: TGTGCCAGCAGCCCTACCGACAGGGGTGACTACAATGAGCAGTTCTTC
CDR3: CASSPTDRGDYNEQFF

V: TRBV12-3/TRBV12-4
D: -
size: -
J: TRBJ1-2
DNA: TGTGCCAGCAACCAGCCAGGGTATGGCTACACCTTC
CDR3: CASNQPGYGYTF

V: TRBV5-4
D: -
size: -
J: TRBJ1-1
DNA: TGTGCCAGCAGCTTGAGGGGGAACACTGAAGCTTTCTTT
CDR3: CASSLRGNTEAFF

V: TRBV18
D: -
size: -
J: TRBJ1-5
DNA: TGTGCCAGCTCACCCCTCCCGGGGGGGAATGGCAATCAGCCCCAGCATTTT
CDR3: CASSPLPGGNGNQPQHF

V: TRBV5-1
D: -
size: -
J: TRBJ1-6
DNA: TGCGCCAGCAGCTTGGTAGGGGGCTCCTATAATTCACCCCTCCACTTT
CDR3: CASSLVGGSYNSPLHF

V: TRBV5-1
D: -
size: -
J: TRBJ2-2
DNA: TGCGCCAGCAGCTCCAGACTGGTCGACGGGGAGCTGTTTTTT
CDR3: CASSSRLVDGELFF

V: TRBV7-8
D: -
size: -
J: TRBJ1-2
DNA: TGTGCCAGCAGCTTAGTAGAAACGCCCTATGGCTACACCTTC
CDR3: CASSLVETPYGYTF

V: TRBV25-1
D: TRBD2
size: few
J: TRBJ2-2
DNA: TGTGCCAGCCGGAGGAGCGGGGGTGCAGGGAGGACCGGGGAGCTGTTTTTT
CDR3: CASRRSGGAGRTGELFF

V: TRBV24-1
D: -
size: -
J: TRBJ2-2
DNA: TGTGCCACCAGTGACTGGGGGGGCAGGGGAGCCACCGGGGAGCTGTTTTTT
CDR3: CATSDWGGRGATGELFF

V: TRBV24-1
D: TRBD1
size: -
J: TRBJ2-2
DNA: TGTGCCACCAGTGATTTGCGGGGTCGCAGGGGGAACGGGGAGCTGTTTTTT
CDR3: CATSDLRGRRGNGELFF

V: TRBV10-3
D: TRBD1
size: -
J: TRBJ1-1
DNA: TGTGCCATCAGTGGACAGGGGGCAGGTGGGACTGAAGCTTTCTTT
CDR3: CAISGQGAGGTEAFF

V: TRBV11-2
D: -
size: few
J: TRBJ1-2
DNA: TGTGCCAGCAGCTTAGTCCCGCGGGGGAGCTATGGCTACACCTTC
CDR3: CASSLVPRGSYGYTF

V: TRBV30
D: -
size: -
J: TRBJ2-7
DNA: TGTGCCTGGAGGGGCAAAGGAGTCCCTCGAAGAGGGGGAACCTACGAGCAGTACTTC
CDR3: CAWRGKGVPRRGGTYEQYF

V: TRBV9
D: -
size: -
J: TRBJ1-3
DNA: TGTGCCAGCAGCGCCAAACAGGGCTCAAACACCATATATTTT
CDR3: CASSAKQGSNTIYF

V: TRBV9
D: TRBD2
size: -
J: TRBJ2-7
DNA: TGTGCCAGCAGCACTAGCGGGGGGAGCTACGAGCAGTACTTC
CDR3: CASSTSGGSYEQYF

V: TRBV6-5
D: -
size: -
J: TRBJ2-7
DNA: TGTGCCAGCAGGGCAGCTAGCTCCTACGAGCAGTACTTC
CDR3: CASRAASSYEQYF

V: TRBV27
D: -
size: -
J: TRBJ2-7
DNA: TGTGCCAGCAGTTTTGGGCAGGGCGTAGAGCAGTACTTC
CDR3: CASSFGQGVEQYF

V: TRBV19
D: -
size: -
J: TRBJ2-1
DNA: TGTGCCAGTAGTATGGCGGGACTCACAAATGAGCAGTTCTTC
CDR3: CASSMAGLTNEQFF

V: TRBV5-1
D: -
size: -
J: TRBJ2-7
DNA: TGCGCCAGCAGCCCGGCCGGTGCGGCCGGCCCCGACGAGCAGTACTTC
CDR3: CASSPAGAAGPDEQYF

V: TRBV9
D: TRBD2
size: -
J: TRBJ2-3
DNA: TGTGCCAGCAGCCCCAGTAGCGGGGTCTCCAGCACAGATACGCAGTATTTT
CDR3: CASSPSSGVSSTDTQYF

V: TRBV30
D: -
size: -
J: TRBJ1-1
DNA: TGTGCCTGGAGTGTGCTGGGGGGGCGAACTGAAGCTTTCTTT
CDR3: CAWSVLGGRTEAFF

V: TRBV19
D: TRBD1
size: -
J: TRBJ1-2
DNA: TGTGCCAGTAGTTCTAACTGGGGGACAGGGGTTAACTATGGCTACACCTTC
CDR3: CASSSNWGTGVNYGYTF

V: TRBV27
D: TRBD1
size: -
J: TRBJ1-5
DNA: TGTGCCAGCAGTTTATACCCGCCTGCCGGGACAGGCGTCGGCTGGAGCAATCAGCCCCAGCATTTT
CDR3: CASSLYPPAGTGVGWSNQPQHF

V: TRBV3-1/TRBV3-2
D: TRBD1
size: -
J: TRBJ2-7
DNA: TGTGCCAGCAGTCCGGGACAGGGTCCCTACGAGCAGTACTTC
CDR3: CASSPGQGPYEQYF

V: TRBV27
D: -
size: -
J: TRBJ1-6
DNA: TGTGCCAGCAGCCCCGGGATTGATTCACCCCTCCACTTT
CDR3: CASSPGIDSPLHF

V: TRBV2
D: -
size: -
J: TRBJ2-4
DNA: TGTGCCAGCAGTCCCCGACAGCGACGGTTTCAGTACTTC
CDR3: CASSPRQRRFQYF

V: TRBV3-1/TRBV3-2
D: TRBD1
size: once
J: TRBJ2-7
DNA: TGTGCCAGCAGCCTAGACAGGGGCTACGAGCAGTACTTC
CDR3: CASSLDRGYEQYF

V: TRBV5-1
D: -
size: -
J: TRBJ2-1
DNA: TGCGCCAGCAGCTTGGTCGGGACTCCAGCCGGGGAGCAGTTCTTC
CDR3: CASSLVGTPAGEQFF